The 20 T cell receptor beta chains below were found in one sample sequenced in a study of identical twins. TCRdb reanalysed the 5' RACE reads using MiXCR and keeps one entry per CDR3 protein. Among 200,000 to 250,000 distinct CDR3 sequences listed, approximately 7.9% were seen once. These data also featured in a second study, about yellow fever vaccine responses in identical twins.

The sample comprised CD8+ T cells sorted from blood. These receptors were collected from a woman between 18 and 29 years old in good health.

This clonotype has only a few counts. The V call is TRBV5-6, the J call TRBJ1-3; D not resolved. This CDR3 spans 18 amino acids. V was shortened by 1 base and J by 2 bases, with 19 bases between the two germline ends. The germline CDR1 and CDR2 sequences are SGHDT and YYEEEE. This chain's CDR3 is CASSLKLKVPAPGNTIYF. DNA of the CDR3: TGTGCCAGCAGCTTGAAACTAAAGGTGCCGGCTCCTGGAAACACCATATATTTT.

The chain uses TRBV11-1 and TRBJ1-1, with D uncertain. V was shortened by 1 base and J by 1 base, with 13 bases between the two germline ends. This CDR3 has 16 amino acids. Germline V gene data show CDR1 as SGHAT and CDR2 as FQDESV (reference sequence). CDR3 amino acids: CASSLVLVYGNTEAFF. CDR3 coding DNA: TGTGCCAGCAGCTTAGTTCTAGTATACGGGAACACTGAAGCTTTCTTT.

This clonotype was counted many times. V gene TRBV20-1 combines with J gene TRBJ2-3; 7 positions agree with TRBD1. With 8 bases clipped from V and 5 bases from J, the junction kept 16 bases outside the gene matches. CDR1 DFQATT and CDR2 SNEGSKA come from the germline V gene (reference sequence). CDR3 size: 15 residues. As DNA, the CDR3 is TGCAGTCCCATTTCCGACACAGGGGTGCAAGATACGCAGTATTTT. Its protein product is CSPISDTGVQDTQYF.

This chain links TRBV11-2 with TRBJ2-2, with D perhaps TRBD1 (5 bases). The V end was cut by 0 bases, the J end by 8 bases, with 10 bases between. Germline assignment: CDR1 SGHAT and CDR2 FQNNGV. CDR3 size: 14 residues. CDR3 region: CASSLDAGPGELFF. As DNA, the CDR3 is TGTGCCAGCAGCTTAGATGCAGGGCCTGGGGAGCTGTTTTTT.

This clonotype was seen ten or more times. The chain joins TRBV6-5 to TRBJ2-2, with no clear D. Germline V lookup: CDR1 MNHEY, CDR2 SVGAGI. The CDR3 runs to 14 residues. The V gene lost 2 bases and the J gene lost 5 bases, with 9 bases spanning the gap. The CDR3, as DNA: TGTGCCAGCAGTTACGTCAGAGGAACCGGGGAGCTGTTTTTT. This sequence encodes CASSYVRGTGELFF.

This clonotype has at least ten counts. This chain links TRBV7-8 with TRBJ2-7, with 7 bases that match TRBD2. The CDR3 has 15 amino acids. Germline assignment: CDR1 SGHVS and CDR2 FQNEAQ. V was clipped by 1 base and J by 2 bases; unmatched bases: 5. CDR3 loop: CASSLGAGATYEQYF. The DNA for the CDR3 is TGTGCCAGCAGCTTAGGGGCGGGAGCCACCTACGAGCAGTACTTC.

This clonotype turned up a few times. The V call is TRBV6-5, the J call TRBJ1-1, with D possibly matching TRBD1 (5 bases). Trimming took off 5 bases at V and 5 bases at J, with 24 bases between the two ends. Germline loops: CDR1 MNHEY, CDR2 SVGAGI. The CDR3 has 17 amino acids. The CDR3 spells CASSNLGRGALGTEAFF. The CDR3 nucleotides are TGTGCCAGCAGTAACTTGGGGAGGGGCGCCTTGGGAACTGAAGCTTTCTTT.

The rearrangement uses TRBV12-3 or TRBV12-4 and TRBJ2-5; D is perhaps TRBD1 (5 bases). The V gene lost 2 bases and the J gene lost 7 bases, with 14 bases spanning the gap. The CDR3 is 14 residues long. The CDR3 loop reads CASSLRNWQGTQYF. In DNA form, the CDR3 reads TGTGCCAGCAGTTTAAGGAACTGGCAGGGGACCCAGTACTTC.

The chain employs TRBV14 and TRBJ2-2; D may be TRBD1 (5 bases). The CDR3 length is 17 residues. V lost 4 bases and J lost 1, with 16 bases in between. The germline V gene encodes CDR1 SGHDN and CDR2 FVKESK. The CDR3: CASSLLPKGQNTGELFF. CDR3 coding DNA: TGTGCCAGCAGCCTTCTCCCCAAGGGGCAGAACACCGGGGAGCTGTTTTTT.

This clonotype has more than one count but fewer than ten. The J gene is TRBJ2-5, the V gene TRBV14; tentatively, D is TRBD1 (5 bases). Trimming left V 2 bases short and J 5 bases short, with 12 bases between. The CDR3 spans 14 residues. Germline V CDR1 and CDR2: SGHDN, FVKESK. The CDR3 protein is CASSQQGFVETQYF. In nucleotides, the CDR3 is TGTGCCAGCAGCCAACAGGGATTTGTGGAGACCCAGTACTTC.

This clonotype was detected ten times or more. The chain uses TRBV4-1 and TRBJ1-4; 7 bases are a match to TRBD1. CDR3 size: 15 residues. V lost 0 bases, J lost 5 bases, and 3 bases stayed unmatched. Germline V gene data show CDR1 as MGHRA and CDR2 as YSYEKL. The CDR3 loop reads CASSQEQQGNEKLFF. The CDR3, as DNA: TGCGCCAGCAGCCAAGAACAACAGGGGAATGAAAAACTGTTTTTT.

This clonotype was seen repeatedly, ten times or more. The chain employs TRBV4-1 and TRBJ2-3; D gene uncertain. V lost 0 bases and J lost 8, with 12 bases in between. The CDR3 extends over 14 amino acids. Per the germline V gene, CDR1 is MGHRA and CDR2 is YSYEKL. The CDR3 reads CASSQDSPTGTQYF. Here the CDR3 DNA reads TGCGCCAGCAGCCAAGATAGCCCTACGGGTACGCAGTATTTT.

This clonotype came up many times. The J gene is TRBJ1-2, the V gene TRBV7-9, with D possibly TRBD1 on 6 matching bases. This CDR3 spans 14 amino acids. Trimming pared 5 bases from V and 7 bases from J, leaving 17 bases between. Germline V gene lookup returns CDR1 SEHNR and CDR2 FQNEAQ (reference sequence). The CDR3 sequence: CASSPPTGFRGYTF. The CDR3 DNA reads TGTGCCAGCAGCCCACCGACAGGTTTTCGTGGCTACACCTTC. Combining the CDR3 with reference TRBV7-9 and TRBJ1-2 gives the whole variable domain DTGVSQNPRHKITKRGQNVTFRCDPISEHNRLYWYRQTLGQGPEFLTYFQNEAQLEKSRLLSDRFSAERPKGSFSTLEIQRTEQGDSAMYLCASSPPTGFRGYTFGSGTRLTVV.

This clonotype was seen many times. The chain links TRBV4-1 to TRBJ1-5; perhaps TRBD1 as D (5 bases). Per the germline V gene, CDR1 is MGHRA and CDR2 is YSYEKL. The CDR3 runs to 18 residues. Trimming left V 4 bases short and J 1 base short, with 20 bases between. The CDR3 DNA is TGCGCCAGCAGCCGATACGGCGGGGGTGGCGGCAGCAATCAGCCCCAGCATTTT. This translates into CASSRYGGGGGSNQPQHF.

This clonotype showed up many times. The V call is TRBV6-1, the J call TRBJ2-7; D gene uncertain. The CDR3 has 13 amino acids. The V and J ends lost 0 bases and 6 bases respectively, with 9 bases between them. CDR1 is MNHNS and CDR2 is SASEGT in the germline V gene. CDR3 amino acids: CASSEARTGEQYV. In DNA, the CDR3 is TGTGCCAGCAGTGAAGCGCGGACGGGCGAGCAGTACGTC.

This clonotype has more than one count but fewer than ten. The chain recombines TRBV5-1 with TRBJ2-1; TRBD2 agrees at 9 bases. The V segment lost 4 bases and the J segment 6 bases; nucleotides outside the gene matches: 5. The CDR3 length is 14 residues. CDR1 and CDR2 from the germline V gene are SGHRS and YFSETQ. The CDR3 here is CASSVGLAINEQFF. The CDR3 nucleotides read TGCGCCAGCAGCGTGGGACTAGCTATCAATGAGCAGTTCTTC.

V gene TRBV7-9 combines with J gene TRBJ2-5; D remains unclear. The germline CDR1 and CDR2 sequences are SEHNR and FQNEAQ (reference sequence). The V gene lost 6 bases and the J gene lost 5 bases, with 16 bases spanning the gap. CDR3 length equals 14 residues. CDR3 DNA: TGTGCCAGCAGTTGGGAATTCCCGAGTGAGACCCAGTACTTC. Translating it yields CASSWEFPSETQYF.

This clonotype has just a few counts. V usage is TRBV28 and J usage is TRBJ1-4, with D unclear. The V end lost 3 bases, the J end lost 5 bases, and 16 bases lay between the germline ends. From germline, CDR1 is MDHEN and CDR2 SYDVKM. The CDR3 runs to 16 residues. CDR3: CASSLVRRLQNEKLFF. CDR3 DNA sequence: TGTGCCAGCAGTTTGGTCAGGAGGCTTCAAAATGAAAAACTGTTTTTT. Based on the CDR3 plus reference TRBV28 and TRBJ1-4, the full variable domain is DVKVTQSSRYLVKRTGEKVFLECVQDMDHENMFWYRQDPGLGLRLIYFSYDVKMKEKGDIPEGYSVSREKKERFSLILESASTNQTSMYLCASSLVRRLQNEKLFFGSGTQLSVL.

This clonotype turned up a few times. The chain combines TRBV28 with TRBJ2-7; 7 positions match TRBD1. Trimming at V came to 8 bases and at J to 0 bases, leaving 7 bases not matched to a gene. Germline CDR1 and CDR2: MDHEN and SYDVKM. The CDR3 is 14 residues long. The CDR3 region is CASSATGRSYEQYF. Written as DNA, the CDR3 is TGTGCCAGCTCCGCGACAGGGCGCTCCTACGAGCAGTACTTC.

This clonotype was detected only a few times. The V call is TRBV29-1, the J call TRBJ2-3, with 12 bases that match TRBD2. The CDR3 has 13 amino acids. Germline assignment: CDR1 SQVTM and CDR2 ANQGSEA. Trimming took 6 bases from V and 3 from J; bases not matched to a gene: 1. The CDR3 nucleotides are TGCAGCGTGACTAGCGGGGGAACAGATACGCAGTATTTT. Amino acid sequence: CSVTSGGTDTQYF.